This TCR beta chain was identified in a study of cytomegalovirus exposure and HLA in healthy donors. Primers: 60 Vbeta forward and 13 Jbeta reverse. Only in-frame clones appear in the TCRdb table, and some are missing; sequencing was by immunoSEQ multiplex PCR. This repertoire shows roughly 240,000 clones, 82% found once; its top ten account for 5.4%. The TCR was taken from a middle-aged woman in good health and CMV-seropositive. The sample consisted of PBMCs.

CDR3 sequence reads: CASSQDGYQGAALQETQYF. CDR3 bases: TGTGCCAGCAGCCAAGATGGTTACCAGGGGGCGGCCCTTCAAGAGACCCAGTACTTC. This sequence joins TRBV4-2 and TRBJ2-5, with 8 bases aligning to TRBD1. V dropped 0 bases and J dropped 2; count of bases not matched to a gene: 14. The CDR3 sequence is 19 residues long. Germline V gives CDR1 LGHNA, CDR2 YNFKEQ.